This TCR beta chain was documented in a study of cytomegalovirus exposure and HLA in healthy donors. Study-level background: In a previous analysis, 110 million or so unique TCR beta sequences were found from 170 million or so T cells.

This clone was recorded only once. Its specificity is not known. Primers: 60 Vbeta forward and 13 Jbeta reverse. Measured with immunoSEQ multiplex PCR; TCRdb has only the in-frame clones, and not every one. The sample has about 250,000 clones; roughly 84% are singletons. J gave up 0 bases and V 6 bases, and 3 bases lay outside the gene matches. The CDR3 length is 14 residues. Germline V gene sequence: CDR1 MNHNY, CDR2 SVGAGI (reference sequence). Study findings and constraints: Sequences of the TCR beta chain were said to predict the HLA-A and HLA-B alleles of most subjects accurately. A few CMV-associated chains were confirmed in vitro to be specific for CMV antigens. There were reportedly fewer N-insertions in an Asian-associated ancestry cluster than the approximately 700-donor mean, in a later analysis.

The source material was PBMCs. This clonotype was obtained from a girl aged 2-15 years in good health and CMV-seronegative. The J gene is TRBJ1-2, the V gene TRBV6-6, with 8 bases lining up with TRBD1. This CDR3 reads CASRTGGSNYGYTF. CDR3 bases: TGTGCCAGCAGAACAGGGGGGTCTAACTATGGCTACACCTTC.